The sequence of this T cell receptor beta chain was determined in a study of neurological immune-mediated disorders. This clonotype has at least ten counts. The CDR3 has 15 amino acids. Trimming removed 3 bases from V and 0 bases from J; junction bases left unmatched: 2. Looked up from germline, CDR1 is MGHRA and CDR2 is YSYEKL. It was by 5'RACE with 10-nucleotide random UMIs that the cDNA was made. TCRdb itself ran the 5' RACE reads through MiXCR, one entry per CDR3 protein. The repertoire consists of about 59,000 distinct CDR3 sequences, with about 12% occurring once and the leading ten covering roughly 10%.

Source material: PBMCs. The genes are TRBV4-1 and TRBJ2-3; 8 nucleotides agree with TRBD1. This TCR derives from a woman aged 55 to 70 with HTLV-1-associated myelopathy (HAM/TSP). This chain's CDR3 is CASSQTGVSTDTQYF. CDR3 sequence (DNA): TGCGCCAGCAGCCAGACAGGGGTCAGCACAGATACGCAGTATTTT.